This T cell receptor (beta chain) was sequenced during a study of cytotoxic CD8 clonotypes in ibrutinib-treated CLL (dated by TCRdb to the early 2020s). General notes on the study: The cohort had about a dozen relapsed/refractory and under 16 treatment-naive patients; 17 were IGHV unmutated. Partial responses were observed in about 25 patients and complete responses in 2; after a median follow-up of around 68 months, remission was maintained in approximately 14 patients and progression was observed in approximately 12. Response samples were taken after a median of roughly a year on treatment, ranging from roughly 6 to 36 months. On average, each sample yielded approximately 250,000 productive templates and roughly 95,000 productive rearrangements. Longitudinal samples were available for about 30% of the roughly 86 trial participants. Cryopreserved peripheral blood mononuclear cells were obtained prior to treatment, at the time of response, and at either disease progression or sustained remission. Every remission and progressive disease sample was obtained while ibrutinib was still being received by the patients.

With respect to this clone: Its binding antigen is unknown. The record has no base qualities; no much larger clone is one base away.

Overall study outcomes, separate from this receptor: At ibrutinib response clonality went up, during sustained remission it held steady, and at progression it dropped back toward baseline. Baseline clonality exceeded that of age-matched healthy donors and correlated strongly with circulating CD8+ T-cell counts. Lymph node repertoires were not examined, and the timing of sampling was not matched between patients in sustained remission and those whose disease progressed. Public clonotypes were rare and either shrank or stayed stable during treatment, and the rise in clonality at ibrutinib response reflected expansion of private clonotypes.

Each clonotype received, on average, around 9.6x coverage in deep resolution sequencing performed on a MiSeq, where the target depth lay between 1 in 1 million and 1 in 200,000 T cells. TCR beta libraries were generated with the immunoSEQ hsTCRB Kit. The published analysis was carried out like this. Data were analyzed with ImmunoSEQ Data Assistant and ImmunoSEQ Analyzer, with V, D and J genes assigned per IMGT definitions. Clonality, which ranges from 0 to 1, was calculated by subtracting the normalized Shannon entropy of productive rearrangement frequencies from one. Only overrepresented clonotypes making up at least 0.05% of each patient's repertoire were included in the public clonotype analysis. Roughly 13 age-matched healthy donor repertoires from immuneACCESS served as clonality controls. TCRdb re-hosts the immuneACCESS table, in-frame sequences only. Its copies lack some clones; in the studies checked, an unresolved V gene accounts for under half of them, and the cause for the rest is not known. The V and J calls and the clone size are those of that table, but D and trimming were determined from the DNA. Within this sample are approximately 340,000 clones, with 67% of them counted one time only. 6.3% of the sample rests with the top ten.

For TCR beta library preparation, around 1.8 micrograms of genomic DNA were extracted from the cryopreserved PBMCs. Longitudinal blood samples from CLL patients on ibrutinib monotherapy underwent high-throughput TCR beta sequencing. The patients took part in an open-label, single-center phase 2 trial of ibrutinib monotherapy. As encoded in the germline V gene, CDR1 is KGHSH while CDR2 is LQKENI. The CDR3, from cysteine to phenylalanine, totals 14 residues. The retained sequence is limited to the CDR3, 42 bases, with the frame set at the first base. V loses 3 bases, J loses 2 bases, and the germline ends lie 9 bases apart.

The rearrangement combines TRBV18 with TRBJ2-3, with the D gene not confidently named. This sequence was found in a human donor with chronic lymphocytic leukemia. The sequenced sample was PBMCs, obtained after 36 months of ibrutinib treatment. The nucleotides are TGTGCCAGCTCACCCCCGTTATCCACAGATACGCAGTATTTT. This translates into CASSPPLSTDTQYF.